The 26 T cell receptor beta chains below come from one sample, sequenced in a study of T cell responses to AZD1222 COVID-19 vaccine. Here immunoSEQ multiplex PCR was the method, and the copy in TCRdb shows in-frame clones only, minus some. Altogether roughly 200,000 clones are present, just under 95% being singletons, with the ten largest covering under 1.1%. Sequencing used peripheral blood, obtained 28 days after the second dose of the MenACWY control vaccine. Receptors originate from an adult who received the MenACWY meningococcal vaccine as a control.

The chain carries TRBV11-2 and TRBJ2-3, with 10 bases aligning to TRBD1. Germline assignment: CDR1 SGHAT and CDR2 FQNNGV. This CDR3 has 16 amino acids. V lost 5 bases to trimming and J lost 0 bases; unmatched junction nucleotides: 5. The CDR3 DNA follows: TGTGCCAGCAGCCCTCGACAGGGGGCTAGCACAGATACGCAGTATTTT. Translating gives CASSPRQGASTDTQYF.

This chain links TRBV5-1 with TRBJ2-2; TRBD2 matches at 11 bases. J was trimmed by 5 bases and V by 4 bases; bases with no gene match: 10. CDR3 length equals 17 residues. Germline CDR1 is SGHRS and CDR2 is YFSETQ. Written as DNA, the CDR3 is TGCGCCAGCAGCCTCGCTAGCGGGGGGCCCAAAACCGGGGAGCTGTTTTTT. Its protein is CASSLASGGPKTGELFF.

The chain carries TRBV3-1 (or the pseudogene TRBV3-2) and TRBJ2-1, with D unresolved. This CDR3 contains 15 residues. The germline V gene encodes CDR1 LGHDT and CDR2 YNNKEL (reference sequence). V dropped 1 base and J dropped 4 bases, with 11 bases sitting between them. CDR3 loop: CASSQGKLEYNEQFF. The CDR3 DNA reads TGTGCCAGCAGCCAAGGGAAGTTGGAGTACAATGAGCAGTTCTTC.

The chain couples TRBV30 to TRBJ1-3; D not certain. This CDR3 comprises 13 residues. Germline CDR1 and CDR2: GTSNPN and SVGIG (reference sequence). V was pared by 1 base and J by 4 bases, with 8 bases between. The CDR3 sequence is CAWSGFEGNTIYF. The CDR3, as DNA: TGTGCCTGGAGTGGGTTTGAGGGAAACACCATATATTTT.

J is TRBJ2-7 and V is TRBV2; D remains unclear. The CDR3 has 10 amino acids. Germline CDR1 is SNHLY and CDR2 is FYNNEI. Trimming took 2 bases from V and 5 from J, leaving 1 base between them. CDR3: CASSEHEQYF. The CDR3 DNA follows: TGTGCCAGCAGTGAACACGAGCAGTACTTC.

The rearrangement uses TRBV30 and TRBJ1-1, with D possibly TRBD1 on 5 matching bases. Germline values: CDR1 GTSNPN, CDR2 SVGIG (reference sequence). This CDR3 has 12 amino acids. CDR3 loop: CGGARRGTEAFF. CDR3 nucleotide sequence: TGTGGCGGCGCCCGGAGGGGAACTGAAGCTTTCTTT.

The J gene is TRBJ1-1, the V gene TRBV5-6; 8 nucleotides line up with TRBD1. Trimming removed 3 bases from V and 6 bases from J; junction bases left unmatched: 10. The CDR3 spans 15 residues. Germline V CDR1 and CDR2: SGHDT, YYEEEE. CDR3 in DNA: TGTGCCAGCAGCTATCGACAGGGGAGGGAGTCTGAAGCTTTCTTT. Translated, it gives CASSYRQGRESEAFF.

The rearrangement uses TRBV5-1 and TRBJ2-5; no reliable D call. V was cut by 2 bases and J by 4 bases, with 9 bases left in between. This CDR3 has 13 residues. CDR1 SGHRS and CDR2 YFSETQ come from the germline V gene. The CDR3 spells CASSLASGETQYF. CDR3 bases: TGCGCCAGCAGCTTAGCCAGTGGAGAGACCCAGTACTTC.

The V call is TRBV30, the J call TRBJ1-2; TRBD1 matches at 7 bases. The germline gives CDR1 GTSNPN, CDR2 SVGIG (reference sequence). V dropped 0 bases and J dropped 5; count of bases not matched to a gene: 21. This CDR3 spans 19 amino acids. CDR3 sequence reads: CAWSVPSGTVEAVGYGYTF. As DNA, the CDR3 is TGTGCCTGGAGTGTACCGAGTGGGACAGTGGAGGCCGTGGGGTATGGCTACACCTTC.

The J gene is TRBJ2-1, the V gene TRBV2; no firm D call. The V and J ends lost 2 bases and 0 bases respectively, with 5 bases between them. This CDR3 contains 14 residues. Germline-derived CDR1 and CDR2 are SNHLY and FYNNEI. Here the CDR3 reads CASSEMSSYNEQFF. The CDR3 DNA is TGTGCCAGCAGTGAAATGAGCTCCTACAATGAGCAGTTCTTC.

V and J are TRBV19 and TRBJ2-6; D call uncertain. The CDR3 length is 14 residues. Trimming removed 5 bases from V and 0 bases from J, with 5 bases in between. In germline, CDR1 is LNHDA, CDR2 SQIVND (reference sequence). The CDR3 loop is CASSLYSGANVLTF. The CDR3 bases are TGTGCCAGTAGTTTATACTCTGGGGCCAACGTCCTGACTTTC.

The V gene is TRBV6-5, the J gene TRBJ2-3; D is possibly TRBD1 or TRBD2 (6 bases each). The CDR3 is 15 amino acids. Between the trimmed V and J ends, which lost 6 bases and 3 bases, there was a span of 16 bases. Per germline, CDR1 MNHEY and CDR2 SVGAGI. The DNA of the CDR3 is TGTGCCAGCAGCGATAAGGGGGGCGGGACAGATACGCAGTATTTT. This sequence encodes CASSDKGGGTDTQYF.

This clone is a singleton in its sample. The chain employs TRBV12-3 or TRBV12-4 and TRBJ1-2; TRBD1 agrees at 9 bases. This CDR3 has 13 residues. The J segment lost 6 bases and the V segment lost 5 bases, leaving 4 bases of the junction unmatched. In DNA form, the CDR3 reads TGTGCCAGCAGTATCCGGGACAGGGATGGCTACACCTTC. It codes for CASSIRDRDGYTF.

In this sample, this clone turned up a few times. The chain combines TRBV29-1 with TRBJ1-1; weak D call: TRBD1 (6 bases). CDR1 is SQVTM, CDR2 ANQGSEA, per germline. The germline V and J ends were trimmed by 2 bases and 5 bases, with 9 bases remaining between them. There are 12 residues in the CDR3. CDR3: CSVETGRTEAFF. The DNA for the CDR3 is TGCAGCGTTGAAACAGGGCGGACTGAAGCTTTCTTT.

V is TRBV4-2 and J is TRBJ1-2; tentatively, D is TRBD1 (6 bases). Germline V gene lookup returns CDR1 LGHNA and CDR2 YNFKEQ. The CDR3 has 17 amino acids. Trimming removed 0 bases at V and 1 base at J, with 15 bases between. The CDR3 nucleotides read TGTGCCAGCAGCCAAGAGGTCGGGGGCAGAGGTAACTATGGCTACACCTTC. Translation gives CASSQEVGGRGNYGYTF.

J is TRBJ2-2 and V is TRBV5-4; the match to TRBD1 covers 7 bases. V was pared by 4 bases and J by 4 bases, with 4 bases of the junction left unmatched. The CDR3 contains 14 residues. CDR1 is SGHNT, CDR2 YYREEE, per germline (reference sequence). CDR3: CASSRDRSTGELFF. The CDR3 region has the DNA TGTGCCAGCAGCCGGGACAGAAGCACCGGGGAGCTGTTTTTT.

This sequence joins TRBV5-4 and TRBJ2-1, with D perhaps given as TRBD1 or TRBD2 (5 bases each). The V and J ends lost 1 base and 6 bases respectively, with 14 bases between them. Germline CDR1 and CDR2: SGHNT and YYREEE (reference sequence). The CDR3 is 15 residues long. The CDR3 region has the DNA TGTGCCAGCAGCTTGCCGGGGCTCCTAGGCAATGAGCAGTTCTTC. Translated, it gives CASSLPGLLGNEQFF.

The chain joins TRBV11-2 to TRBJ1-6; perhaps TRBD1 as D (5 bases). Germline V gene sequence: CDR1 SGHAT, CDR2 FQNNGV. The CDR3 extends over 15 amino acids. Trimming shortened V by 1 base and J by 5 bases, and 9 bases separated the two germline ends. DNA of the CDR3: TGTGCCAGCAGCTTAGGTGGGACCGATAATTCACCCCTCCACTTT. Translation: CASSLGGTDNSPLHF.

CDR3 sequence (DNA): TGTGCCAGCAGCACCGGGACTCAAGAGACCCAGTACTTC. Encoded protein: CASSTGTQETQYF. V usage is TRBV7-2 and J usage is TRBJ2-5, with D perhaps matching TRBD2 (6 bases). Trimming took off 5 bases at V and 2 bases at J, with 9 bases between the two ends. Germline CDR1 is SGHTA and CDR2 is FQGNSA. This CDR3 has 13 residues.

This rearrangement joins TRBV28 to TRBJ1-6, with D uncertain. CDR3 length: 13 residues. Germline loops: CDR1 MDHEN, CDR2 SYDVKM. Trimming pared 7 bases from V and 6 bases from J, leaving 10 bases between. DNA for the CDR3: TGTGCCAGCACCTTTAATTCTAATTCACCCCTCCACTTT. Amino acid sequence: CASTFNSNSPLHF.

The chain joins TRBV9 to TRBJ1-6; 7 positions agree with TRBD1. This CDR3 has 16 amino acids. Trimming at V came to 3 bases and at J to 9 bases, leaving 12 bases not matched to a gene. Germline V CDR1 and CDR2: SGDLS, YYNGEE. CDR3 sequence (DNA): TGTGCCAGCAGCGCTGAGGGGGACAGCGCGAGTTCACCCCTCCACTTT. Encoded protein: CASSAEGDSASSPLHF.

The V gene is TRBV3-1 (or the pseudogene TRBV3-2), the J gene TRBJ2-1, with D possibly being TRBD2 (7 bases). Per the germline V gene, CDR1 is LGHDT and CDR2 is YNNKEL (reference sequence). The CDR3 is 16 residues long. Between the trimmed V and J ends, which lost 1 base and 5 bases, there was a span of 15 bases. CDR3 DNA: TGTGCCAGCAGCCAAGCAGGCGGGGGCCAACACAATGAGCAGTTCTTC. Its protein product is CASSQAGGGQHNEQFF.

This chain uses TRBV9 with TRBJ1-2, with 9 nucleotides matching TRBD1. The germline gives CDR1 SGDLS, CDR2 YYNGEE. The CDR3 extends over 13 amino acids. The V and J ends lost 3 bases and 7 bases, in that order; junction bases with no gene match: 4. CDR3 protein: CASSATGGSGYTF. Written as DNA, the CDR3 is TGTGCCAGCAGCGCAACAGGGGGCAGTGGCTACACCTTC.

The chain employs TRBV5-5 and TRBJ2-7; 8 bases are a match to TRBD2. V shed 1 base, J shed 2 bases, and the junction held 2 bases outside the gene matches. Germline CDR1 is SGHKS and CDR2 is YYEKEE (reference sequence). The CDR3 covers 14 residues. CDR3 sequence reads: CASSLTSGTYEQYF. CDR3 nucleotide sequence: TGTGCCAGCAGCTTGACTAGCGGAACCTACGAGCAGTACTTC. Using reference TRBV5-5 and TRBJ2-7 for the parts outside the CDR3, the full variable domain is DAGVTQSPTHLIKTRGQQVTLRCSPISGHKSVSWYQQVLGQGPQFIFQYYEKEERGRGNFPDRFSARQFPNYSSELNVNALLLGDSALYLCASSLTSGTYEQYFGPGTRLTVT.

The gene calls are TRBV28 and TRBJ2-6; D ambiguous. Germline values: CDR1 MDHEN, CDR2 SYDVKM. The CDR3 spans 17 residues. V was trimmed by 5 bases and J by 0 bases, leaving 14 bases between them. The DNA of the CDR3 is TGTGCCAGCAGTCTACCGGGTCCAAGCTCTGGGGCCAACGTCCTGACTTTC. It specifies CASSLPGPSSGANVLTF.

The chain couples TRBV28 to TRBJ2-7, with D hard to call. The CDR3 spans 13 residues. V lost 11 bases and J lost 0, with 14 bases in between. CDR1 MDHEN and CDR2 SYDVKM come from the germline V gene. CDR3 residues: CASCLGPSYEQYF. In nucleotides, the CDR3 is TGTGCCTCTTGCCTTGGGCCCTCCTACGAGCAGTACTTC.